This T cell receptor (beta chain) derives from a study of blood T cell repertoires in COVID-19. In the study overall: Some COVID-19 samples were acute and others convalescent; all came from the United States, Italy and Spain.

Sequencing used immunoSEQ multiplex PCR; TCRdb keeps in-frame clones, though not all of them. The sample shows a few hundred thousand clones, roughly 80% of them seen only once. V was trimmed by 2 bases and J by 5 bases, leaving 6 bases between them. The CDR3 extends over 13 amino acids. Germline loops: CDR1 LGHDT, CDR2 YNNKEL (reference sequence). The V and J genes are TRBV3-1 (or the pseudogene TRBV3-2) and TRBJ2-2, with D possibly matching TRBD1 (5 bases). The sample consisted of peripheral blood. The source is a woman aged 55 to 70 who had recovered from COVID-19. The CDR3 here is CASSQQGTGELFF. The CDR3 nucleotides are TGTGCCAGCAGCCAACAGGGAACCGGGGAGCTGTTTTTT.